The TCR beta chain described here comes from a study of OX40 agonist ivuxolimab in advanced cancers. On the study more broadly: Those enrolled were approximately 87% male, with a mean age of 60 years and ages from roughly 20 to 85.

The CDR3 is 13 residues long. V shed 3 bases and J shed 1 base, with 9 bases lying between them. The V gene's germline CDR1 is GTSNPN and CDR2 SVGIG (reference sequence). Produced via immunoSEQ multiplex PCR; TCRdb's table is partial and in-frame only. This table has some 80,000 clones, roughly 87% appearing once. The sequence was obtained from an adult with an advanced solid tumor such as melanoma, head and neck, liver or kidney cancer. The genes are TRBV30 and TRBJ1-2, with D uncertain. The sequencing here drew on CD4+ or CD8+ T cells sorted from blood, taken in a trial of the OX40 agonist ivuxolimab. The DNA for the CDR3 is TGTGCCTGGAGGGGTGTAGGTAACTATGGCTACACCTTC. Its translation: CAWRGVGNYGYTF.